This T cell receptor beta chain was captured by sequencing in a study of blood T cell repertoires in COVID-19 (dated by TCRdb to the early 2020s). A note on the overall study: Samples from collaborators originated in the United States, Italy and Spain and spanned both the acute and convalescent phases of COVID-19. Samples were obtained from the ongoing ImmuneRACE study (first 160 participants) and from roughly 1,300 subjects provided by 6 global collaborators. Where HLA class I and class II types were available, the types were taken from metadata supplied by the sample provider, not from assay-based typing. Subjects who had been exposed to COVID-19, were actively infected with it, or had recovered from it provided the deeply sampled blood TCRbeta repertoires that made up the dataset. The sample metadata nearly always contained a de-identified subject ID, COVID-19 status, age in years and sex. A freely available public database, intended as a resource for researchers studying the immune response to SARS-CoV-2, is where the repertoires were released. The prospective study material was composed of cDNA or gDNA derived from T cells, B-cell-depleted T cells, or PBMCs.

V is shortened by 6 bases, J by 1 base, and the region joining them spans 9 bases. CDR1 and CDR2 were assigned from the germline V gene as KGHDR and SFDVKD. The CDR3 runs 14 residues from the cysteine to the phenylalanine. Kept here is only the CDR3 DNA, which spans 42 bases and is read in frame from base 1. Participants in the prospective study were aged about 18 to 95 years, lived in about two dozen United States geographic areas, and enrolled through a virtual design. In the prospective study, participants were assigned to cohorts based on the clinical history participants reported in a screening survey and a study questionnaire. In the prospective study, mobile phlebotomists collected whole blood, serum and a nasopharyngeal or oropharyngeal swab from each participant. Additional blood draws and questionnaires over an approximately 2-month period could optionally be provided by prospective study participants. Prospective study blood samples were shipped either frozen or at room temperature before DNA extraction.

The immunoSEQ Assay, a bias-controlled multiplex PCR, was used to amplify TCRbeta CDR3 regions from genomic DNA. As for the authors' bioinformatics: The number of nucleated cells in each sample was estimated from the amplification of reference gene primers within the assay. Sequence reads were collapsed and filtered to measure the absolute abundance of every unique TCRbeta CDR3 rearrangement. For each sample, productive Simpson clonality was calculated as the square root of Simpson's diversity index over productive rearrangements. The table was pulled from immuneACCESS by TCRdb, which kept in-frame rearrangements only. Such tables lose some clones; where checked, under half of the loss comes from unresolved V genes, and the rest has no known cause. D and trimming come from the DNA, and the V and J calls and clone size come from that table. Present in this sample are approximately 260,000 clones, about 91% of which were seen just once. The ten top clones hold roughly 1.2% of the sample.

Points on this clone: No antigen is known for it. Per-nucleotide qualities are absent, and no much larger clonotype sits a single base away.

The paper's findings and limits, for the study overall: The quantity of clinical and demographic metadata differed by source and by participant and was supplied without curation.

The chain joins TRBV24-1 to TRBJ1-5; a confident D gene designation cannot be given. The sequencing input was PBMCs or T cells enriched from blood (not recorded which). The clonotype was recovered from a woman between 40 and 55 years old with acute COVID-19. This receptor has the CDR3 CATSSGGSNQPQHF. The nucleotides read TGTGCCACCAGTTCGGGCGGGAGCAATCAGCCCCAGCATTTT.